What follows is one TCR beta chain and its context. The sample originates from a study of CD8+ T cells in alopecia areata. cDNA prepared by RNA extraction and subsequent reverse transcription served as the template for sequencing. The assay was immunoSEQ multiplex PCR, and TCRdb's table has in-frame clones only and misses some. The table lists approximately 190,000 clones, more than 45% of them singletons, with 5.5% in the top ten. This CDR3 has 14 amino acids. Per germline, CDR1 ENHRY and CDR2 SYGVKD. After removal of 5 bases from V and 5 bases from J, the junction contained 8 bases not matched to a gene. The treatment was: oral pan-JAK inhibitor, 5-10 mg twice daily.

The source material was CD4+ T cells sorted from blood, sampled at week 24, from a patient treated with tofacitinib. J is TRBJ2-5 and V is TRBV10-3, with 7 nucleotides matching TRBD1. This clonotype was obtained from a human donor with alopecia areata. The CDR3 DNA reads as TGTGCCATCAGTCCGGACAGGCGAGCGGAGACCCAGTACTTC. Its translation: CAISPDRRAETQYF.